This paragraph reports one TCR beta chain. The data were obtained in a study of blood T cell repertoires in COVID-19. Method: immunoSEQ multiplex PCR; TCRdb's copy keeps in-frame clones and lacks some. The sample shows approximately 250,000 clones, approximately 89% of them seen only once. V lost 5 bases to trimming and J lost 4 bases; unmatched junction nucleotides: 3. Germline CDR1 LNHNV, CDR2 YYDKDF (reference sequence). The CDR3 has 14 residues. This TCR derives from a woman aged 40-49 years with acute COVID-19. Input material: PBMCs or T cells enriched from blood (not recorded which). This chain joins TRBV15 and TRBJ1-3; TRBD1 aligns across 9 bases. The DNA of the CDR3 is TGTGCCACCAGCGAGGGACAGGGAGGAAACACCATATATTTT. Translated, it gives CATSEGQGGNTIYF.